The 27 T cell receptor beta chains given below trace back to one sample, sequenced in a study of cytomegalovirus exposure and HLA in healthy donors. In the PCR, 60 Vbeta and 13 Jbeta primers were used. Profiling relied on immunoSEQ multiplex PCR, and the TCRdb table lists in-frame clones only, not all of them. The sample shows about 130,000 clones, 75% to 90% of them seen only once. Specimen: PBMCs. These receptors were collected from a man aged 25-40 years in good health and CMV-seronegative.

This chain joins TRBV7-6 and TRBJ2-7; 14 bases map to TRBD2. CDR1 and CDR2 (germline): SGHVS, FNYEAQ. V shed 5 bases and J 4 bases; nucleotides not matched to a gene: 13. The length of the CDR3 is 18 residues. The chain's CDR3 is CASSPLKGLAGDLYEQYF. As DNA, the CDR3 is TGTGCCAGCAGCCCCCTAAAGGGACTAGCGGGAGATTTGTACGAGCAGTACTTC.

This chain joins TRBV5-1 and TRBJ2-7; a possible D gene is TRBD1 (6 bases). V shed 4 bases and J shed 7 bases, with 21 bases lying between them. The germline V gene encodes CDR1 SGHRS and CDR2 YFSETQ. The CDR3 is made up of 15 amino acids. The CDR3 is CASSGGQPDVEEQYF. The CDR3 DNA is TGCGCCAGCAGCGGCGGACAGCCGGACGTCGAAGAGCAGTACTTC.

The chain's CDR3 is CASREPGVLFEAFF. The DNA for the CDR3 is TGTGCCAGCAGAGAACCGGGAGTCCTATTTGAAGCTTTCTTT. This chain uses TRBV6-5 with TRBJ1-1; D uncertain. V was shortened by 6 bases and J by 7 bases, with 18 bases between the two germline ends. Germline V gene lookup returns CDR1 MNHEY and CDR2 SVGAGI. The CDR3 loop spans 14 amino acids.

J is TRBJ1-2 and V is TRBV28, with 10 bases aligning to TRBD1. The CDR3 totals 18 residues. From germline, CDR1 is MDHEN and CDR2 SYDVKM. The J segment lost 4 bases and the V segment lost 6 bases, leaving 17 bases of the junction unmatched. CDR3 bases: TGTGCCAGCAGACAAGCGACAGGGGGCTATTCTATAGGCTATGGCTACACCTTC. Amino acids: CASRQATGGYSIGYGYTF.

This chain uses TRBV27 with TRBJ2-1; D possibly corresponds to TRBD2 (5 bases). The ends were cut back, 8 bases at V and 6 bases at J, with 8 bases in the middle. CDR3 length equals 11 residues. Germline loops: CDR1 MNHEY, CDR2 SMNVEV (reference sequence). CDR3 sequence reads: CASYSVNEQFF. As DNA, the CDR3 is TGTGCCAGCTATAGCGTCAATGAGCAGTTCTTC.

As to this clone: One end of the junction does not line up with germline, which may come from a read error. V and J are TRBV19 and TRBJ1-1; D might be TRBD1 (5 bases). Germline assignment: CDR1 LNHDA and CDR2 SQIVND (reference sequence). The CDR3 is made up of 13 amino acids. The DNA for the CDR3 is TGTGCCAGTAGTATAGATCTAGGGGCTGAGGCTTTCTTT. Its translation is CASSIDLGAEAFF.

A word on this clone: This same CDR3 is encoded by further DNA sequences in the sample. The chain employs TRBV25-1 and TRBJ1-2; 12 bases agree with TRBD1. Trimming at V came to 6 bases and at J to 4 bases, leaving 3 bases not matched to a gene. Per germline, CDR1 MGHDK and CDR2 SYGVNS. CDR3 length equals 14 residues. Written as DNA, the CDR3 is TGTGCCAGCAGGGGGGACAGGGGGCTCTATGGCTACACCTTC. It is translated as CASRGDRGLYGYTF.

This chain uses TRBV29-1 with TRBJ2-7; 9 bases agree with TRBD1. This CDR3 region has 14 residues. Germline-derived CDR1 and CDR2 are SQVTM and ANQGSEA. V shed 3 bases, J shed 5 bases, and the junction held 8 bases outside the gene matches. This chain's CDR3 is CSVDSQQGANEQYF. The CDR3 DNA follows: TGCAGCGTTGATAGTCAACAGGGGGCAAACGAGCAGTACTTC.

The chain uses TRBV7-2 and TRBJ2-5, with TRBD1 matching 7 bases. Trimming removed 1 base from V and 4 bases from J; junction bases left unmatched: 6. Germline CDR1 is SGHTA and CDR2 is FQGNSA. This CDR3 contains 15 residues. The CDR3 loop reads CASSLVTGMRETQYF. The CDR3 region has the DNA TGTGCCAGCAGCTTAGTGACAGGGATGAGAGAGACCCAGTACTTC. Using reference TRBV7-2 and TRBJ2-5 for the parts outside the CDR3, the full variable domain is GAGVSQSPSNKVTEKGKDVELRCDPISGHTALYWYRQSLGQGLEFLIYFQGNSAPDKSGLPSDRFSAERTGGSVSTLTIQRTQQEDSAVYLCASSLVTGMRETQYFGPGTRLLVL.

The chain couples TRBV5-4 to TRBJ2-5; D is unresolved. Per the germline V gene, CDR1 is SGHNT and CDR2 is YYREEE (reference sequence). The CDR3 totals 13 residues. Deletions cut 2 bases from V and 5 bases from J, with 10 bases between. In nucleotides, the CDR3 is TGTGCCAGCAGCTTCCCCAGTAGCGAGACCCAGTACTTC. Protein sequence: CASSFPSSETQYF.

The genes are TRBV5-1 and TRBJ2-3, with 10 positions matching TRBD2. The CDR3 covers 18 residues. CDR1 is SGHRS, CDR2 YFSETQ, per germline. J lost 3 bases, V lost 0 bases, and 10 bases had no gene match. DNA of the CDR3: TGCGCCAGCAGCTTGGCCACGGGTCTAGCGGGAGCGACAGATACGCAGTATTTT. Residues: CASSLATGLAGATDTQYF.

This chain uses TRBV2 with TRBJ1-1, with unresolved D. The V and J ends lost 6 bases and 6 bases respectively, with 11 bases between them. Looked up from germline, CDR1 is SNHLY and CDR2 is FYNNEI. The CDR3 contains 12 residues. CDR3 in DNA: TGTGCCAGCAGACTGTTAACCTCTGAAGCTTTCTTT. Translating gives CASRLLTSEAFF.

The genes are TRBV4-1 and TRBJ2-7; TRBD1 aligns across 9 bases. CDR1 is MGHRA, CDR2 YSYEKL, per germline. Unmatched junction bases numbered 13, after V lost 4 bases and J lost 6 bases. This CDR3 has 16 amino acids. The CDR3 sequence: CASSPVTGGGGAEQYF. The CDR3 region has the DNA TGCGCCAGCAGCCCAGTAACAGGGGGCGGTGGCGCCGAGCAGTACTTC.

The gene calls are TRBV7-9 and TRBJ2-7; 9 bases line up with TRBD1. The germline CDR1 and CDR2 sequences are SEHNR and FQNEAQ (reference sequence). This CDR3 contains 15 residues. Trimming at V came to 1 base and at J to 5 bases, leaving 6 bases not matched to a gene. CDR3 in DNA: TGTGCCAGCAGCTTAGTCGGGACAGGGCTCAACGAGCAGTACTTC. Translated, it gives CASSLVGTGLNEQYF.

The chain joins TRBV6-5 to TRBJ1-2; D is unresolved. V dropped 6 bases and J dropped 8 bases, with 19 bases sitting between them. The CDR3 is made up of 14 amino acids. Germline V lookup: CDR1 MNHEY, CDR2 SVGAGI. The CDR3 nucleotides read TGTGCCAGCAGCCGCGCGGGTTCTGTGTGGGGCTACACCTTC. It yields the protein CASSRAGSVWGYTF.

This chain links TRBV19 with TRBJ2-3; 8 positions match TRBD1. This CDR3 contains 13 residues. V shed 7 bases and J 5 bases; nucleotides not matched to a gene: 5. Germline V gene sequence: CDR1 LNHDA, CDR2 SQIVND (reference sequence). CDR3 nucleotides: TGTGCCAGTACCGGGACAGGCTTAGATACGCAGTATTTT. As protein: CASTGTGLDTQYF.

The J gene is TRBJ1-2, the V gene TRBV9, with D uncertain. The ends were cut back, 0 bases at V and 7 bases at J, with 10 bases in the middle. This CDR3 is built from 13 residues. Looked up from germline, CDR1 is SGDLS and CDR2 is YYNGEE. The CDR3: CASSVGEMSGYTF. The CDR3 bases are TGTGCCAGCAGCGTAGGGGAGATGAGTGGCTACACCTTC.

The V call is TRBV7-9, the J call TRBJ1-5; D remains ambiguous. Germline values: CDR1 SEHNR, CDR2 FQNEAQ (reference sequence). The CDR3 extends over 13 amino acids. V lost 1 base, J lost 5 bases, and 6 bases lay in between. The CDR3 nucleotides read TGTGCCAGCAGCTTAGGGGAGGATCAGCCCCAGCATTTT. It codes for CASSLGEDQPQHF.

This clone was seen just once. One end of the junction fails to match germline, which may point to a read error. The J gene is TRBJ2-7, the V gene TRBV10-3; possible D gene TRBD1, 6 bases. Germline loops: CDR1 ENHRY, CDR2 SYGVKD. The CDR3 is 11 amino acids. This chain's CDR3 is CAISEGQSMMF. DNA for the CDR3: TGTGCCATCAGTGAGGGACAGTCGATGATGTTC.

V and J are TRBV11-3 and TRBJ2-5, with 9 bases identical to TRBD1. Per germline, CDR1 SGHNT and CDR2 YENEEA. The CDR3 spans 15 residues. V was pared by 1 base and J by 2 bases, with 2 bases of the junction left unmatched. CDR3 DNA: TGTGCCAGCAGCTTAGCGGGACAGGGACAAGAGACCCAGTACTTC. This codes for CASSLAGQGQETQYF.

J is TRBJ2-5 and V is TRBV7-9, with 14 bases fitting TRBD2. Looked up from germline, CDR1 is SEHNR and CDR2 is FQNEAQ (reference sequence). This CDR3 spans 12 amino acids. The V and J ends lost 10 bases and 11 bases, in that order; junction bases with no gene match: 6. CDR3 bases: TGTGCCACGGGACTAGCGGGAGTGGAGCAGTACTTC. Translating gives CATGLAGVEQYF.

The V call is TRBV9, the J call TRBJ2-7, with TRBD2 matching 11 bases. The germline CDR1 and CDR2 sequences are SGDLS and YYNGEE. The CDR3 totals 15 residues. With V trimmed by 4 bases and J by 4 bases, 7 bases remained unmatched. The CDR3 here is CASSTGTSGPYEQYF. The CDR3 DNA is TGTGCCAGCAGCACCGGGACTAGCGGCCCTTACGAGCAGTACTTC.

The chain couples TRBV25-1 to TRBJ2-5; 10 positions match TRBD1. V dropped 2 bases and J dropped 5; count of bases not matched to a gene: 2. The length of the CDR3 is 14 residues. Germline V gives CDR1 MGHDK, CDR2 SYGVNS. The CDR3 protein is CASSEDRGRETQYF. The DNA of the CDR3 is TGTGCCAGCAGTGAAGACAGGGGGCGGGAGACCCAGTACTTC.

This sequence joins TRBV6-5 and TRBJ2-4; unclear D gene. The CDR3 totals 14 residues. The V gene's germline CDR1 is MNHEY and CDR2 SVGAGI. The V and J ends lost 5 bases and 0 bases respectively, with 8 bases between them. The CDR3 loop is CASSGHEAKNIQYF. The CDR3 DNA reads TGTGCCAGCAGTGGGCATGAAGCCAAAAACATTCAGTACTTC.

This chain links TRBV6-1 with TRBJ1-1, with 8 bases identical to TRBD1. V shed 7 bases, J shed 4 bases, and the junction held 5 bases outside the gene matches. The CDR3 is 13 amino acids. Germline V lookup: CDR1 MNHNS, CDR2 SASEGT. CDR3: CASTRQGITEAFF. The CDR3 DNA reads as TGTGCCAGCACCAGACAGGGGATCACTGAAGCTTTCTTT.

The chain couples TRBV30 to TRBJ2-1; TRBD2 matches 12 bases. The CDR3 extends over 19 amino acids. Germline V gene lookup returns CDR1 GTSNPN and CDR2 SVGIG (reference sequence). V was clipped by 3 bases and J by 0 bases; unmatched bases: 12. CDR3 nucleotides: TGTGCCTGGAGACGCCGCCCTAGCGGGAGGGCAACCTCCTACAATGAGCAGTTCTTC. It is translated as CAWRRRPSGRATSYNEQFF.

The chain combines TRBV18 with TRBJ2-5; maybe TRBD1 (5 bases). The CDR3 runs 14 residues. Trimming left V 6 bases short and J 5 bases short, with 16 bases between. Per the germline V gene, CDR1 is KGHSH and CDR2 is LQKENI. The CDR3 coding sequence is TGTGCCAGCTCCCTCCAGGGTTCTTACGAGACCCAGTACTTC. Translation gives CASSLQGSYETQYF.